The next 32 T cell receptor beta chains were all read from a single sample in a study of a mutant IDH1 vaccine in newly diagnosed glioma. The table came from immunoSEQ multiplex PCR; TCRdb's copy has only in-frame clones and leaves some out. The sample has some 67,000 clones; around 88% are singletons. Time point indicated: baseline, week 1 (first vaccination visit). The treatment: pre-vaccination baseline after standard-of-care therapy. The starting material was peripheral blood mononuclear cells (PBMCs), obtained from a glioma patient treated with radiotherapy, temozolomide or both. These receptor sequences come from a woman aged 18-29 years with glioma. Some clones in this sample may be carry-over from other donors' samples.

This clone was counted a few times. The V gene is TRBV9, the J gene TRBJ1-4; no clear D. V shed 3 bases and J shed 8 bases, with 14 bases lying between them. This CDR3 contains 14 residues. Germline assignment: CDR1 SGDLS and CDR2 YYNGEE. The CDR3 DNA reads as TGTGCCAGCAGCGAGAGGACTGCAGCGGAAAAACTGTTTTTT. Amino acid sequence: CASSERTAAEKLFF.

The chain combines TRBV7-8 with TRBJ2-1; weak D call: TRBD2 (6 bases). This CDR3 spans 13 amino acids. Trimming shortened V by 9 bases and J by 0 bases, and 9 bases separated the two germline ends. The germline CDR1 and CDR2 sequences are SGHVS and FQNEAQ. In DNA form, the CDR3 reads TGTGCCAGTACCGGGGGCTCCTACAATGAGCAGTTCTTC. Its translation: CASTGGSYNEQFF.

This chain joins TRBV5-4 and TRBJ1-1, with a tentative D call TRBD1 (6 bases). Germline V gene lookup returns CDR1 SGHNT and CDR2 YYREEE (reference sequence). Trimming removed 1 base from V and 2 bases from J, with 12 bases in between. This CDR3 region has 15 residues. The CDR3 protein is CASSLPGAGNTEAFF. The CDR3 DNA is TGTGCCAGCAGCTTGCCAGGGGCCGGTAACACTGAAGCTTTCTTT. The full variable domain, its missing parts supplied by reference TRBV5-4 and TRBJ1-1, is ETGVTQSPTHLIKTRGQQVTLRCSSQSGHNTVSWYQQALGQGPQFIFQYYREEENGRGNFPPRFSGLQFPNYSSELNVNALELDDSALYLCASSLPGAGNTEAFFGQGTRLTVV.

This chain connects TRBV5-1 to TRBJ1-2; D uncertain. CDR1 is SGHRS, CDR2 YFSETQ, per germline. The CDR3 has 15 residues. Trimming cost V 4 bases and J 0 bases, with 13 bases left between them. CDR3 in amino acids: CASSQTAPTNYGYTF. The CDR3 DNA follows: TGCGCCAGCAGCCAAACAGCCCCTACTAACTATGGCTACACCTTC.

The chain employs TRBV19 and TRBJ1-1; perhaps TRBD1 as D (6 bases). The CDR3 contains 14 residues. CDR1 LNHDA and CDR2 SQIVND come from the germline V gene (reference sequence). Trimming took 5 bases from V and 5 from J, leaving 15 bases between them. CDR3 loop: CASSETGFGTEAFF. Here the CDR3 DNA reads TGTGCCAGTAGTGAAACAGGGTTCGGGACTGAAGCTTTCTTT.

The V gene is TRBV7-2, the J gene TRBJ2-5; D uncertain. CDR1 SGHTA and CDR2 FQGNSA come from the germline V gene. The CDR3 contains 15 residues. V shed 0 bases and J shed 5 bases, with 13 bases lying between them. CDR3 coding DNA: TGTGCCAGCAGCTTAGCCAGCGACCGGCGGGAGACCCAGTACTTC. This encodes CASSLASDRRETQYF.

The chain combines TRBV30 with TRBJ2-7, with 7 positions matching TRBD1. V gave up 1 base and J gave up 5 bases; unmatched junction bases: 5. Germline V lookup: CDR1 GTSNPN, CDR2 SVGIG (reference sequence). CDR3 length: 13 amino acids. The CDR3 here is CAWSDSTGNEQYF. CDR3 in DNA: TGTGCCTGGAGTGACTCGACAGGGAACGAGCAGTACTTC.

The rearrangement links TRBV5-6 to TRBJ1-4; the D gene is possibly TRBD1 (5 bases). V lost 0 bases, J lost 8 bases, and 8 bases lay in between. Germline assignment: CDR1 SGHDT and CDR2 YYEEEE. The CDR3 loop spans 13 amino acids. CDR3 amino acids: CASSLAQGEKLFF. The CDR3 DNA follows: TGTGCCAGCAGCTTGGCGCAGGGCGAAAAACTGTTTTTT.

This clone was counted a single time. The gene calls are TRBV10-2 and TRBJ2-2, with TRBD2 matching over 14 bases. CDR3 size: 16 residues. The junction had 1 base not matched to a gene; V was cut back by 7 bases and J by 0 bases. Germline CDR1 reads WSHSY; CDR2 reads SAAADI. CDR3 in amino acids: CASKGLAGANTGELFF. In nucleotides, the CDR3 is TGCGCCAGCAAGGGACTAGCGGGGGCGAACACCGGGGAGCTGTTTTTT.

This chain uses TRBV6-5 with TRBJ2-4; D is undetermined. This CDR3 spans 14 amino acids. Germline CDR1 is MNHEY and CDR2 is SVGAGI. Trimming shortened V by 2 bases and J by 2 bases, and 7 bases separated the two germline ends. The CDR3 DNA reads as TGTGCCAGCAGTTACGGGCAGACCAAAAACATTCAGTACTTC. It translates to CASSYGQTKNIQYF.

The rearrangement uses TRBV7-9 and TRBJ2-7, with D hard to call. The CDR3 has 16 residues. V was clipped by 2 bases and J by 7 bases, with 21 bases between them. Germline V gene data show CDR1 as SEHNR and CDR2 as FQNEAQ (reference sequence). CDR3 sequence: CASSLSPRRPLGEQYF. In DNA, the CDR3 is TGTGCCAGCAGCTTATCGCCGCGGCGCCCCCTCGGGGAGCAGTACTTC.

The CDR3 region is CASSPKTGTGNTIYF. DNA for the CDR3: TGTGCCAGCTCACCTAAGACAGGAACTGGAAACACCATATATTTT. The chain combines TRBV18 with TRBJ1-3, with a possible D match to TRBD1 (6 bases). The CDR3 is 15 amino acids. V lost 3 bases and J lost 2, with 11 bases in between. CDR1 is KGHSH, CDR2 LQKENI, per germline. Based on the CDR3 plus reference TRBV18 and TRBJ1-3, the full variable domain is NAGVMQNPRHLVRRRGQEARLRCSPMKGHSHVYWYRQLPEEGLKFMVYLQKENIIDESGMPKERFSAEFPKEGPSILRIQQVVRGDSAAYFCASSPKTGTGNTIYFGEGSWLTVV.

The chain carries TRBV7-6 and TRBJ2-2; maybe TRBD2 (6 bases). The CDR3 runs 15 residues. Deletions cut 2 bases from V and 1 base from J, with 8 bases between. The germline V gene has CDR1 SGHVS and CDR2 FNYEAQ. The CDR3 nucleotides are TGTGCCAGCAGCTTATGGCGGGGGAACACCGGGGAGCTGTTTTTT. This gives the protein CASSLWRGNTGELFF.

The sample holds a few counts of this clone. The chain recombines TRBV6-1 with TRBJ1-1; D not certain. CDR1 MNHNS and CDR2 SASEGT come from the germline V gene. Trimming pared 4 bases from V and 0 bases from J, leaving 15 bases between. CDR3 length equals 16 residues. CDR3 loop: CASSGQVFGLNTEAFF. CDR3 bases: TGTGCCAGCAGTGGCCAGGTATTTGGCTTGAACACTGAAGCTTTCTTT.

V gene TRBV5-6 combines with J gene TRBJ2-3; D is uncertain. Germline assignment: CDR1 SGHDT and CDR2 YYEEEE. The CDR3 has 13 residues. Trimming pared 1 base from V and 6 bases from J, leaving 9 bases between. The CDR3 sequence is CASSLLVGDTQYF. The CDR3 DNA is TGTGCCAGCAGCTTGTTGGTAGGCGATACGCAGTATTTT.

The chain links TRBV6-5 to TRBJ2-3; D is perhaps TRBD1 or TRBD2 (6 bases each). V gave up 3 bases and J gave up 1 base, with 11 bases separating them. This CDR3 has 15 amino acids. CDR1 MNHEY and CDR2 SVGAGI come from the germline V gene. The CDR3 protein is CASSYFGGGTDTQYF. The CDR3 DNA reads as TGTGCCAGCAGTTATTTCGGGGGCGGCACAGATACGCAGTATTTT.

This sequence joins TRBV6-5 and TRBJ2-7, with D hard to call. The CDR3 has 14 amino acids. Trimming removed 2 bases from V and 0 bases from J, with 8 bases in between. Germline V gives CDR1 MNHEY, CDR2 SVGAGI. CDR3 nucleotide sequence: TGTGCCAGCAGTTACGGTGGGGTCTCCTACGAGCAGTACTTC. Translated, it gives CASSYGGVSYEQYF.

The chain couples TRBV30 to TRBJ2-3; 7 bases line up with TRBD2. This CDR3 comprises 15 residues. J was trimmed by 5 bases and V by 3 bases; bases with no gene match: 11. Looked up from germline, CDR1 is GTSNPN and CDR2 is SVGIG (reference sequence). For the CDR3, the DNA is TGTGCCTGGAGGGTTGGGGCGGGAGTTGGAGATACGCAGTATTTT. This encodes CAWRVGAGVGDTQYF.

This sequence joins TRBV2 and TRBJ2-7, with D perhaps TRBD1 (5 bases). With 7 bases removed from V and 9 bases from J, the gap between germline ends came to 19 bases. Germline V gives CDR1 SNHLY, CDR2 FYNNEI. The CDR3 is 13 residues long. Written as DNA, the CDR3 is TGTGCCAGCACGAGGACACGGAGTATCGGGCAGTACTTC. It is translated as CASTRTRSIGQYF. The full variable domain, in which reference TRBV2 and TRBJ2-7 provide the parts outside the CDR3, is EPEVTQTPSHQVTQMGQEVILRCVPISNHLYFYWYRQILGQKVEFLVSFYNNEISEKSEIFDDQFSVERPDGSNFTLKIRSTKLEDSAMYFCASTRTRSIGQYFGPGTRLTVT.

The chain uses TRBV6-5 and TRBJ2-2, with D unclear. This CDR3 is 11 amino acids long. V dropped 6 bases and J dropped 9 bases, with 8 bases sitting between them. CDR1 MNHEY and CDR2 SVGAGI come from the germline V gene. CDR3 in DNA: TGTGCCAGCAGGCGCGGTAGGGAGCTGTTTTTT. Amino acid sequence: CASRRGRELFF.

This clone was counted once. This chain joins TRBV19 and TRBJ1-2; D is possibly TRBD1 (6 bases). The ends were cut back, 11 bases at V and 8 bases at J, with 24 bases in the middle. Germline-derived CDR1 and CDR2 are LNHDA and SQIVND (reference sequence). The CDR3 is 14 residues long. CDR3 in DNA: TGTGCCGCTAGATCATGGGTAAACAGGGACGGCTACACCTTC. Translated, it gives CAARSWVNRDGYTF.

V and J are TRBV10-3 and TRBJ1-4, with D possibly matching TRBD1 (5 bases). V was clipped by 6 bases and J by 7 bases, with 15 bases between them. The CDR3 spans 14 residues. Germline lookup yields CDR1 ENHRY and CDR2 SYGVKD. CDR3 sequence (DNA): TGTGCCATCAGCTCCGGACCCGGGGGTGAAAAACTGTTTTTT. Translation: CAISSGPGGEKLFF.

The chain uses TRBV9 and TRBJ1-2, with D possibly being TRBD1 (5 bases). There are 14 residues in the CDR3. CDR1 is SGDLS and CDR2 is YYNGEE in the germline V gene. The ends were cut back, 3 bases at V and 4 bases at J, with 13 bases in the middle. In DNA, the CDR3 is TGTGCCAGCAGCGGTGGACAAGCGTCCTATGGCTACACCTTC. It codes for CASSGGQASYGYTF.

This clone was observed once. This chain uses TRBV7-2 with TRBJ1-1, with D uncertain. V was trimmed by 0 bases and J by 3 bases, leaving 8 bases between them. This CDR3 contains 14 residues. Germline CDR1 and CDR2: SGHTA and FQGNSA. The CDR3 spells CASSLAPPDTEAFF. The DNA of the CDR3 is TGTGCCAGCAGCTTAGCCCCTCCTGACACTGAAGCTTTCTTT.

The chain uses TRBV6-1 and TRBJ2-7; TRBD2 matches at 8 bases. This CDR3 is 15 amino acids long. Trimming removed 4 bases from V and 1 base from J; junction bases left unmatched: 6. Germline V CDR1 and CDR2: MNHNS, SASEGT. CDR3 DNA: TGTGCCAGCAGTGCCGGGACTAGAGGTTCCTACGAGCAGTACTTC. It specifies CASSAGTRGSYEQYF.

This clone came up once. The J gene is TRBJ1-1, the V gene TRBV19; TRBD1 agrees at 7 bases. Germline V gene lookup returns CDR1 LNHDA and CDR2 SQIVND (reference sequence). V was clipped by 10 bases and J by 4 bases; unmatched bases: 12. The CDR3 loop spans 14 amino acids. The CDR3 spells CAISPQGSGTEAFF. The CDR3 DNA reads as TGTGCCATCTCCCCACAGGGGAGCGGCACTGAAGCTTTCTTT.

V usage is TRBV6-8 and J usage is TRBJ2-1; D is unresolved. The V gene lost 5 bases and the J gene lost 7 bases, with 15 bases spanning the gap. CDR1 and CDR2 from the germline V gene are MNHGY and SAAAGT. CDR3 length: 14 amino acids. The CDR3 region is CASSALPGRNEQFF. The CDR3, as DNA: TGTGCCAGCAGTGCCCTACCCGGTAGGAATGAGCAGTTCTTC.

This clone was counted a few times. J is TRBJ1-1 and V is TRBV19, with D unresolved. Trimming cost V 5 bases and J 5 bases, with 18 bases left between them. The germline CDR1 and CDR2 sequences are LNHDA and SQIVND (reference sequence). CDR3 length equals 15 residues. CDR3 sequence reads: CASSPRRTSGTEAFF. The CDR3 DNA sequence: TGTGCCAGTAGTCCCCGCCGGACCTCGGGGACTGAAGCTTTCTTT.

This chain links TRBV6-5 with TRBJ2-7; D is ambiguous. Germline V CDR1 and CDR2: MNHEY, SVGAGI. V was clipped by 6 bases and J by 4 bases, with 7 bases between them. The CDR3 is 11 amino acids. CDR3 loop: CASRAQYEQYF. CDR3 bases: TGTGCCAGCAGAGCCCAGTACGAGCAGTACTTC.

This chain joins TRBV5-4 and TRBJ1-4; D not resolved. Germline-derived CDR1 and CDR2 are SGHNT and YYREEE (reference sequence). This CDR3 spans 12 amino acids. V was shortened by 5 bases and J by 2 bases, with 4 bases between the two germline ends. Here the CDR3 DNA reads TGTGCCAGCAGGGGGACTAATGAAAAACTGTTTTTT. As protein: CASRGTNEKLFF.

This chain connects TRBV11-3 to TRBJ2-3; tentative D call: TRBD1 (6 bases). Germline loops: CDR1 SGHNT, CDR2 YENEEA. V dropped 5 bases and J dropped 6 bases, with 18 bases sitting between them. The CDR3 runs 15 residues. CDR3 coding DNA: TGTGCCAGCAGCACTCGGACAGCGCTCGGGGATACGCAGTATTTT. This encodes CASSTRTALGDTQYF.

The chain is built from TRBV2 and TRBJ2-7; no clear D gene. Looked up from germline, CDR1 is SNHLY and CDR2 is FYNNEI. V lost 4 bases and J lost 3, with 1 base in between. The CDR3 is 10 amino acids. CDR3: CASSVYEQYF. Written as DNA, the CDR3 is TGTGCCAGCAGTGTCTACGAGCAGTACTTC.